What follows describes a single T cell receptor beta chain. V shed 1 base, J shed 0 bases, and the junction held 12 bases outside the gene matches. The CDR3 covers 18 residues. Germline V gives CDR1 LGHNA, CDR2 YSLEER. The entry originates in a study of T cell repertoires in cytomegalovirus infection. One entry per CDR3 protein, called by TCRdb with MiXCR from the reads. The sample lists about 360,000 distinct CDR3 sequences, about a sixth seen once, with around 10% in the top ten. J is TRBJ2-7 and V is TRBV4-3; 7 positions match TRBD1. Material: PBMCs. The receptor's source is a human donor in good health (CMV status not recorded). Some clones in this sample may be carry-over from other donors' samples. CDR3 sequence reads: CASSQVRDSLIGSYEQYF. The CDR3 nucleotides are TGCGCCAGCAGCCAAGTTAGGGACAGTCTAATTGGCTCCTACGAGCAGTACTTC.